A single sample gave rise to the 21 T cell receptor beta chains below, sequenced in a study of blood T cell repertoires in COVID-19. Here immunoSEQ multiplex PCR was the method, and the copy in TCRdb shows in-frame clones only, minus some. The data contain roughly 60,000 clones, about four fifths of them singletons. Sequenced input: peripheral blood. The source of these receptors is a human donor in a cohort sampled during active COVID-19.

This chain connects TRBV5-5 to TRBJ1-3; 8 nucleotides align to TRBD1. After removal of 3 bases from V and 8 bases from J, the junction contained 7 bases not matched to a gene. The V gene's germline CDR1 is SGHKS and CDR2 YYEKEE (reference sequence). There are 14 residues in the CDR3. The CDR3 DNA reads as TGTGCCAGCAGCTCAACGGACAGGGCAGACACCATATATTTT. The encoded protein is CASSSTDRADTIYF.

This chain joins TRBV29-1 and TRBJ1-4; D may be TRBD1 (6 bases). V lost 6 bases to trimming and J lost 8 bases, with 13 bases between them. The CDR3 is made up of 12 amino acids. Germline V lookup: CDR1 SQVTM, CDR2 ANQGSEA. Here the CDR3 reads CSVGQLREKLFF. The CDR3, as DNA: TGCAGCGTCGGACAGCTTAGGGAAAAACTGTTTTTT.

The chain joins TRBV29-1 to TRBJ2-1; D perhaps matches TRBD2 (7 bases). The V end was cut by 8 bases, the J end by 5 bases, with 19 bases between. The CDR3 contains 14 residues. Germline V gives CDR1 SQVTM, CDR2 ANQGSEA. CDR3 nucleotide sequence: TGCAGCAGCGGGACACTACTTGGCCACAATGAGCAGTTCTTC. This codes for CSSGTLLGHNEQFF.

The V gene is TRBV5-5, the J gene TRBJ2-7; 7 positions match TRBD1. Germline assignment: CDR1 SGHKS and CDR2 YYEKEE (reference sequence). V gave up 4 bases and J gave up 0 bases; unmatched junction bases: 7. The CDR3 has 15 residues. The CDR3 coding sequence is TGTGCCAGCAGCCTGACAGGGCAAAGCTCCTACGAGCAGTACTTC. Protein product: CASSLTGQSSYEQYF.

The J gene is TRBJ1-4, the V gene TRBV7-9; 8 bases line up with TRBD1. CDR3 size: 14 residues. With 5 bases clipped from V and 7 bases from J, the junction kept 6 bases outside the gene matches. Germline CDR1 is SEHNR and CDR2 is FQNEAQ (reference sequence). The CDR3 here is CASSPPGGGEKLFF. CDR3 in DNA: TGTGCCAGCAGCCCACCAGGGGGCGGTGAAAAACTGTTTTTT.

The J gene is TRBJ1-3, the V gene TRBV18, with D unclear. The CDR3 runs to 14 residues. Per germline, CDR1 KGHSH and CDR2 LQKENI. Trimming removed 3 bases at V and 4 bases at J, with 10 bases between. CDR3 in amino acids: CASSPEVGGNTIYF. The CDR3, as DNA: TGTGCCAGCTCACCGGAGGTAGGCGGAAACACCATATATTTT.

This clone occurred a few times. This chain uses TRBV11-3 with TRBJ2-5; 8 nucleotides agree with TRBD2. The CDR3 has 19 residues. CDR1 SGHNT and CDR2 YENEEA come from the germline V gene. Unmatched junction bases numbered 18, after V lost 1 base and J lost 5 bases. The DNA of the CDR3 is TGTGCCAGCAGCTTAGTGTCGTTTTACGGGGGGGGCCTCGGTGAGACCCAGTACTTC. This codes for CASSLVSFYGGGLGETQYF.

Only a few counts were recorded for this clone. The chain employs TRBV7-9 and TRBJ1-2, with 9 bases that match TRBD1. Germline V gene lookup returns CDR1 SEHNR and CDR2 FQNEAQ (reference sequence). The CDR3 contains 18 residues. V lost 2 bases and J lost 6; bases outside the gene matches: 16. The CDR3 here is CASSLRPDRGSLRDGYTF. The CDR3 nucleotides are TGTGCCAGCAGCTTACGGCCGGACAGGGGTTCGTTGAGGGATGGCTACACCTTC.

CDR3: CASSQAGALRNTIYF. CDR3 in DNA: TGCGCCAGCAGCCAAGCAGGGGCGCTCAGAAACACCATATATTTT. The chain joins TRBV4-1 to TRBJ1-3; D may be TRBD1 (6 bases). The CDR3 consists of 15 residues. V was pared by 1 base and J by 5 bases, with 12 bases between. Looked up from germline, CDR1 is MGHRA and CDR2 is YSYEKL.

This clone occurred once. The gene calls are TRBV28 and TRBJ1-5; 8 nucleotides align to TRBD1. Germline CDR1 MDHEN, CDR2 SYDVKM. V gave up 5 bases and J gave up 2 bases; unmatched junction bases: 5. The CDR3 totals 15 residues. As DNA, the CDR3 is TGTGCCAGCAGTAAAGACAGGGGAGGCAATCAGCCCCAGCATTTT. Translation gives CASSKDRGGNQPQHF.

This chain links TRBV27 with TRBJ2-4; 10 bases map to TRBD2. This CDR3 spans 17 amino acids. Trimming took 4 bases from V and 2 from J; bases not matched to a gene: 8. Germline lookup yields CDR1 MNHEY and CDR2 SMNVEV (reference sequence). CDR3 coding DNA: TGTGCCAGCAGTTCCACTAGCGGGACGGTTACCAAAAACATTCAGTACTTC. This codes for CASSSTSGTVTKNIQYF.

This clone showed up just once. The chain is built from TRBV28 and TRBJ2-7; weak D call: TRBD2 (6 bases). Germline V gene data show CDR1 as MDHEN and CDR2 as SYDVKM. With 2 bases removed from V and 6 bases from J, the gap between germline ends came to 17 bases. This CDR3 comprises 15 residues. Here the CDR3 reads CASSLVGRERSEQYF. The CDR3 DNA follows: TGTGCCAGCAGTTTAGTGGGACGGGAGAGGAGCGAGCAGTACTTC.

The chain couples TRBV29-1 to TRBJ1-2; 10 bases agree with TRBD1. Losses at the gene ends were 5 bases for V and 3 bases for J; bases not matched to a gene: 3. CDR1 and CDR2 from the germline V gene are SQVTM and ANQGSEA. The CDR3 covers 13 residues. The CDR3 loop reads CSVRDRGHYGYTF. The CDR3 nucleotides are TGCAGCGTTCGGGACAGGGGACACTATGGCTACACCTTC.

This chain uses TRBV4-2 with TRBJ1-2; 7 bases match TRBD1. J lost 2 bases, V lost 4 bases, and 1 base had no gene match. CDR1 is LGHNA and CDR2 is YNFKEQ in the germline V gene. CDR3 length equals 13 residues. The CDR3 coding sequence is TGTGCCAGCAGCCTGACAGGGAACTATGGCTACACCTTC. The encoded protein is CASSLTGNYGYTF.

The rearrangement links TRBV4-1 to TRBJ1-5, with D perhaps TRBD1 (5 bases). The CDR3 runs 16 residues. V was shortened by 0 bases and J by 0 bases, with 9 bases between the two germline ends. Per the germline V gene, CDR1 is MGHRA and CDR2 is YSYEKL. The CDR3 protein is CASSQDSGGSNQPQHF. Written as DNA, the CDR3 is TGCGCCAGCAGCCAAGATTCGGGGGGTAGCAATCAGCCCCAGCATTTT.

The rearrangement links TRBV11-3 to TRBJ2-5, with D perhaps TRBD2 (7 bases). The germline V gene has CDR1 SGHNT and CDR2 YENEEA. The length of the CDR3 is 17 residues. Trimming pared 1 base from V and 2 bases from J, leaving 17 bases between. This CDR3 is CASSLGRLGGAQETQYF. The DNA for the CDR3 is TGTGCCAGCAGCTTAGGAAGATTGGGGGGGGCTCAAGAGACCCAGTACTTC.

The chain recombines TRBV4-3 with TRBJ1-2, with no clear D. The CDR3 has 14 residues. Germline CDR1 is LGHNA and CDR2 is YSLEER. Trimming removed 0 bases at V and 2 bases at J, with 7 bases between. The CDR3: CASSQDRGNYGYTF. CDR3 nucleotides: TGCGCCAGCAGCCAAGATCGAGGGAACTATGGCTACACCTTC.

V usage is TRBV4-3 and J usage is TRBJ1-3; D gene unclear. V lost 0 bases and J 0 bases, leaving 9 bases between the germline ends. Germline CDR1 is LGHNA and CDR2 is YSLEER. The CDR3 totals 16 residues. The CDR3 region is CASSQDHSFSGNTIYF. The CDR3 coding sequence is TGCGCCAGCAGCCAAGATCACAGTTTCTCTGGAAACACCATATATTTT.

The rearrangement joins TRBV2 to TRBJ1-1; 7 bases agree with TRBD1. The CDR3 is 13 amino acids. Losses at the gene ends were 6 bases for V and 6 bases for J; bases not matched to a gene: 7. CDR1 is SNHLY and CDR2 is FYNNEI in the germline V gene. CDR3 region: CASSVDRSSEAFF. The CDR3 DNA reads TGTGCCAGCAGCGTGGACAGGAGCTCTGAAGCTTTCTTT.

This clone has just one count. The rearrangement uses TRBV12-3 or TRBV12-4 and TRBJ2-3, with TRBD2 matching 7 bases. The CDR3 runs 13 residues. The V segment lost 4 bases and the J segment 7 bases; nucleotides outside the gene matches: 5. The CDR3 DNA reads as TGTGCCAGCAGTTGGGGGGGGATGAATACGCAGTATTTT. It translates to CASSWGGMNTQYF.

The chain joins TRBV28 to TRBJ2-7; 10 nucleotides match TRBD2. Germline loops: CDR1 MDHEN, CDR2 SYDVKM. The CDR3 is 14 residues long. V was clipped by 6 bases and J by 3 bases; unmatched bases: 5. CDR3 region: CASSLLAGFYEQYF. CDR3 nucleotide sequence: TGTGCCAGCAGCTTACTAGCGGGGTTCTACGAGCAGTACTTC.